This TCR beta chain was captured by sequencing in a study of human T cells and chemical hapten exposure. Concerning this clonotype: Since a much larger clone is just one base distant, this may be a read error. The conserved phenylalanine or tryptophan normally closing the CDR3 is absent here, so this likely arose from a read error.

The CDR3 has 16 amino acids. J lost 5 bases, V lost 6 bases, and 15 bases had no gene match. Germline V gene data show CDR1 as MDHEN and CDR2 as SYDVKM. One entry per CDR3 protein, called by TCRdb with MiXCR from the RACE reads. The sample has 80,000 to 95,000 distinct CDR3 sequences, roughly 9.1% seen once. Documented time point: pre-sensitization, week 0. Treatment meaning: therapeutic diphenylcyclopropenone sensitization with weekly scalp DPC. Here the sequenced sample was whole blood, taken in connection with sensitization to the hapten diphenylcyclopropenone (DPC). The sequence was obtained from a middle-aged woman with alopecia areata. Some clones in this sample may be carry-over from other donors' samples. This chain joins TRBV28 and TRBJ1-1; 7 bases line up with TRBD1. CDR3 nucleotide sequence: TGTGCCAGCAGCCGGAGCACAGGGGTGGTACGGACTGAAGCTTTCTTA. Encoded protein: CASSRSTGVVRTEAFL.